The source of this T cell receptor beta chain is a study of PD-1 blockade in classical Hodgkin lymphoma. V gave up 4 bases and J gave up 0 bases, with 20 bases separating them. There are 17 residues in the CDR3. CDR1 and CDR2 from the germline V gene are SGHRS and YFSETQ. Time point given: cycle 4 day 1 (C4D1), after 6 weeks of nivolumab. Brentuximab vedotin exposure varied among the patients, all of whom had relapsed after autologous stem cell transplantation. Researchers used magnetic negative selection to pull out pure CD4+ T cells from thawed PBMCs. The protocol was immunoSEQ multiplex PCR, while the TCRdb copy is restricted to in-frame clones and leaves out a portion. In the table there are fewer than 25,000 clones, roughly 83% of which are singletons.

The receptor was derived from a human donor with classical Hodgkin lymphoma. This rearrangement joins TRBV5-1 to TRBJ2-7, with D perhaps TRBD1 or TRBD2 (9 bases each). The input for sequencing was CD4+ T cells from blood, taken before the fourth cycle of nivolumab. The CDR3 is CASSPSGTGYDSYEQYF. The CDR3 DNA reads as TGCGCCAGCAGCCCTAGCGGGACAGGGTATGACTCCTACGAGCAGTACTTC.